A single T cell receptor (beta chain) is shown here with its context. As yet, its antigen is unknown. The sequenced template was cDNA made from the entire isolated RNA. Assay used: immunoSEQ multiplex PCR; TCRdb lists only in-frame clones, some missing. Of more than 120,000 clones in the sample, approximately 13% were seen once. This sample was included in a study of beta chain features in type 1 diabetes. The CDR3 extends over 16 amino acids. Germline-derived CDR1 and CDR2 are KGHSH and LQKENI. J lost 3 bases, V lost 0 bases, and 3 bases had no gene match. Study-wide results and caveats: Among all four CD4+ subsets, Type 1 diabetes patients had TCRB CDR3s that were moderately but significantly shorter.

Sequencing input: central memory CD4+ T cells from blood. This clonotype originated in a man aged 18 to 30 with type 1 diabetes. V usage is TRBV18 and J usage is TRBJ2-3; TRBD2 matches at 10 bases. The CDR3 sequence: CASSPPGLAVTDTQYF. CDR3 DNA sequence: TGTGCCAGCTCACCACCTGGACTAGCGGTTACAGATACGCAGTATTTT.